Following are 9 T cell receptor beta chains from one sample sequenced in a study of T cell clusters in autoimmune cytopenias. TRB rearrangements were amplified by touch-down multiplex PCR with mixed TRB-A/B primers. Reprocessing the multiplex PCR reads, TCRdb reports a single entry for every CDR3 protein and omits DNA. The sample holds around 7,900 distinct CDR3 sequences. Tens of thousands of genome equivalents of blood DNA were amplified for TRB. The sequenced sample consisted of peripheral blood. These receptors were collected from a human donor with an autoimmune cytopenia or autoimmune hepatitis (not recorded which).

The chain employs TRBV6-5 and TRBJ1-1; TCRdb gives TRBD1 as the D gene, but with no DNA this cannot be confirmed. The germline V gene encodes CDR1 MNHEY and CDR2 SVGAGI. This CDR3 comprises 14 residues. The CDR3 protein is CASSPRGKNTEAFF.

Frequency places this clonotype as medium-sized. This chain joins TRBV29-1 and TRBJ2-6; TCRdb outputs TRBD1, but without DNA this stays unchecked. CDR3 size: 15 residues. Looked up from germline, CDR1 is SQVTM and CDR2 is ANQGSEA. CDR3 amino acids: CSVRTGGTGANVLTF.

Judged by frequency, this clonotype is medium-sized (0.01 to 0.1%). This chain's CDR3 is CAINAGPPNEQFF. The chain is built from TRBV10-3 and TRBJ2-1; TCRdb's assignment of TRBD1 cannot be checked, as there is no DNA. Germline loops: CDR1 ENHRY, CDR2 SYGVKD. The CDR3 totals 13 residues.

The rearrangement links TRBV29-1 to TRBJ1-1. This CDR3 has 11 amino acids. Germline CDR1 and CDR2: SQVTM and ANQGSEA. CDR3 loop: CSVEDNTEAFF.

CDR3 protein: CASSPFGFSIVSGNTIYF. V usage is TRBV7-6 and J usage is TRBJ1-3. The CDR3 sequence is 18 residues long. CDR1 SGHVS and CDR2 FNYEAQ come from the germline V gene.

The rearrangement joins TRBV12-3 or TRBV12-4 to TRBJ1-4. This CDR3 comprises 14 residues. The CDR3 here is CASTEVGTNEKLFF.

This clonotype is deemed medium-sized (0.01 to 0.1%) by its frequency. The V gene is TRBV6-1, the J gene TRBJ2-3. This CDR3 is 15 amino acids long. CDR1 and CDR2 from the germline V gene are MNHNS and SASEGT. This CDR3 is CASSEVGRAQDTQYF.

The J gene is TRBJ1-2, the V gene TRBV6-5; TCRdb lists TRBD1, though no DNA is available to test this call. The CDR3 consists of 15 residues. Germline V gene lookup returns CDR1 MNHEY and CDR2 SVGAGI. CDR3 loop: CASSPSSGTAYGYTF.

This clonotype is called medium-sized based on its frequency. This chain joins TRBV19 and TRBJ1-5. Germline CDR1 reads LNHDA; CDR2 reads SQIVND (reference sequence). This CDR3 is built from 14 residues. Here the CDR3 reads CASSILPHNQPQHF.